Presented here are 7 T cell receptor beta chains from one specimen sequenced in a study of post-analysis software for immune sequencing data. Study results and caveats: With TRBV5-6, TRBV5-1 and TRBV20-1 included, about five TRBV segments were more frequent in patients than in controls.

Every TCR beta cDNA library bore unique molecular identifiers. TCRdb passed the PCR reads through MiXCR, listing each CDR3 protein once. The repertoire holds around 260,000 distinct CDR3 sequences, with about 40% as singletons. These TCRs' antigens remain unknown. The sample was blood. The receptor source for this set is a girl aged 10 to 17 with multiple sclerosis.

This clonotype has ten or more counts. The chain has TRBV6-2 or TRBV6-3 and TRBJ2-1, with 10 nucleotides matching TRBD2. V trimming: 6 bases; J trimming: 3 bases; junction bases outside the gene matches: 8. The CDR3 sequence is 16 residues long. Germline CDR1 and CDR2: MNHEY and SVGEGT. The CDR3 loop is CASSRQGLADYNEQFF. CDR3 DNA: TGTGCCAGCAGCCGACAAGGACTAGCGGACTACAATGAGCAGTTCTTC.

This clonotype has at least ten counts. The rearrangement links TRBV27 to TRBJ2-3; D ambiguous. The V gene's germline CDR1 is MNHEY and CDR2 SMNVEV (reference sequence). With 3 bases removed from V and 5 bases from J, the gap between germline ends came to 6 bases. CDR3 size: 12 residues. CDR3 loop: CASSFGRDTQYF. The DNA for the CDR3 is TGTGCCAGCAGTTTCGGACGAGATACGCAGTATTTT.

This clonotype appeared a few times. The rearrangement uses TRBV5-1 and TRBJ1-6, with TRBD1 matching over 8 bases. The J segment lost 9 bases and the V segment lost 4 bases, leaving 21 bases of the junction unmatched. Per germline, CDR1 SGHRS and CDR2 YFSETQ. The CDR3 loop spans 19 amino acids. CDR3 bases: TGCGCCAGCAGCATCGGAGGGGACAGGAGATCGATAATGATTTCACCCCTCCACTTT. Protein sequence: CASSIGGDRRSIMISPLHF.

This clonotype has only a few counts. The chain couples TRBV5-1 to TRBJ2-3; 9 positions match TRBD2. The CDR3 is made up of 18 amino acids. The V gene end was trimmed by 3 bases and the J gene end by 5 bases; junction bases not matched to a gene: 16. Germline V lookup: CDR1 SGHRS, CDR2 YFSETQ. The CDR3 nucleotides read TGCGCCAGCAGCTCCCAACGTTTGAGCGGGGGGTCGGAAGATACGCAGTATTTT. Protein: CASSSQRLSGGSEDTQYF. The full variable domain, completed using reference TRBV5-1 and TRBJ2-3, is KAGVTQTPRYLIKTRGQQVTLSCSPISGHRSVSWYQQTPGQGLQFLFEYFSETQRNKGNFPGRFSGRQFSNSRSEMNVSTLELGDSALYLCASSSQRLSGGSEDTQYFGPGTRLTVL.

Details on this clonotype: This may arise from a read error, as a much more abundant clone is one base away. V usage is TRBV5-1 and J usage is TRBJ1-2, with D possibly TRBD1 on 6 matching bases. The V and J ends lost 0 bases and 6 bases respectively, with 12 bases between them. Germline CDR1 is SGHRS and CDR2 is YFSETQ. This CDR3 region has 14 residues. The CDR3 is CASSLGRGGDGYTF. As DNA, the CDR3 is TGCGCCAGCAGCTTGGGTAGGGGGGGCGATGGCTACACCTTC.

In this sample, this clonotype turned up a few times. This chain connects TRBV24-1 to TRBJ2-6, with D possibly being TRBD1 (5 bases). The CDR3 spans 17 residues. CDR1 and CDR2 from the germline V gene are KGHDR and SFDVKD. Between the trimmed V and J ends, which lost 2 bases and 2 bases, there was a span of 12 bases. CDR3 nucleotide sequence: TGTGCCACCAGTGATTCCCCTGACAGAACTGGGGCCAACGTCCTGACTTTC. Protein: CATSDSPDRTGANVLTF.

This clonotype has only a few counts. V gene TRBV3-1 combines with J gene TRBJ1-1, with 8 bases lining up with TRBD1. Germline CDR1 reads LGHDT; CDR2 reads YNNKEL (reference sequence). The CDR3 covers 15 residues. Trimming took 1 base from V and 7 from J; bases not matched to a gene: 8. The CDR3, as DNA: TGTGCCAGCAGCCAAGGGACAGGGTTTACGAGTGAAGCTTTCTTT. Its protein is CASSQGTGFTSEAFF.